Below are 8 T cell receptor beta chains sequenced from a single sample in a study of blood T cell repertoires in COVID-19 (dated by TCRdb to between 2020 and 2021). Receptor amplification or capture employed the immunoSEQ multiplex PCR assay. TCRdb's version of the immuneACCESS table is confined to in-frame rearrangements and falls short of the full clone set. An unresolved V gene accounts for under half of the shortfall where checked; the remainder is of unknown origin. For this sample there are under 200,000 clones; approximately 85% appear just once. 9.8% of the sample is taken by the ten largest. The sample consisted of peripheral blood. Receptors were obtained from a woman older than 75 with acute or convalescent COVID-19.

The chain links TRBV19 to TRBJ2-6; D unresolved. The CDR3 totals 14 residues. V lost 6 bases and J lost 0, with 6 bases in between. Germline values: CDR1 LNHDA, CDR2 SQIVND (reference sequence). The CDR3 DNA reads as TGTGCCAGTAGAGAGAGCTCTGGGGCCAACGTCCTGACTTTC. It encodes CASRESSGANVLTF.

The chain is built from TRBV6-5 and TRBJ2-1; 9 bases line up with TRBD2. With V trimmed by 7 bases and J by 11 bases, 15 bases remained unmatched. Germline V CDR1 and CDR2: MNHEY, SVGAGI. The CDR3 length is 15 residues. The CDR3 DNA reads as TGTGCCAGCACCCTAGAAGGAGCTAGCGGGAATAAGCAGTTCTTC. Translation: CASTLEGASGNKQFF.

The chain uses TRBV5-1 and TRBJ2-2; 7 positions agree with TRBD1. The V gene end was trimmed by 6 bases and the J gene end by 1 base; junction bases not matched to a gene: 6. This CDR3 comprises 15 residues. CDR1 is SGHRS, CDR2 YFSETQ, per germline. CDR3 residues: CASTPTGVNTGELFF. DNA for the CDR3: TGCGCCAGCACCCCAACAGGGGTGAACACCGGGGAGCTGTTTTTT.

The V call is TRBV23-1, the J call TRBJ2-5; tentative D call: TRBD2 (7 bases). TRBV23-1 is assigned to the ORF class and has an uncertain function. Trimming shortened V by 7 bases and J by 2 bases, and 20 bases separated the two germline ends. This CDR3 is built from 16 residues. CDR3 bases: TGCGCCAGCACACGGGGGGCGGATCGATTTCAAGAGACCCAGTACTTC. As protein: CASTRGADRFQETQYF.

The chain links TRBV5-1 to TRBJ2-3; possibly TRBD2 for D (5 bases). The CDR3 contains 15 residues. Deletions cut 6 bases from V and 0 bases from J, with 14 bases between. The germline V gene encodes CDR1 SGHRS and CDR2 YFSETQ. The CDR3: CASTTSGRSTDTQYF. Written as DNA, the CDR3 is TGCGCCAGCACCACCAGCGGCAGGAGCACAGATACGCAGTATTTT.

The chain uses TRBV7-2 and TRBJ1-2; D gene uncertain. V lost 1 base to trimming and J lost 4 bases, with 10 bases between them. The CDR3 runs to 14 residues. Germline CDR1 reads SGHTA; CDR2 reads FQGNSA. CDR3 coding DNA: TGTGCCAGCAGCTTAGGAGCGGATCTCTATGGCTACACCTTC. Translating it yields CASSLGADLYGYTF.

The genes are TRBV5-1 and TRBJ1-1; TRBD1 aligns across 7 bases. The germline gives CDR1 SGHRS, CDR2 YFSETQ. V was pared by 0 bases and J by 6 bases, with 8 bases of the junction left unmatched. CDR3 length equals 15 residues. CDR3 residues: CASSLALRQGAEAFF. The CDR3 nucleotides read TGCGCCAGCAGCTTGGCCTTAAGACAGGGTGCTGAAGCTTTCTTT.

The chain links TRBV18 to TRBJ2-3; 9 nucleotides align to TRBD2. This CDR3 comprises 20 residues. The J segment lost 2 bases and the V segment lost 4 bases, leaving 19 bases of the junction unmatched. Per the germline V gene, CDR1 is KGHSH and CDR2 is LQKENI. The CDR3 sequence: CASSRTRGGGYSSFTDTQYF. The CDR3 bases are TGTGCCAGCTCACGAACCCGCGGGGGGGGATATTCGTCATTCACAGATACGCAGTATTTT.